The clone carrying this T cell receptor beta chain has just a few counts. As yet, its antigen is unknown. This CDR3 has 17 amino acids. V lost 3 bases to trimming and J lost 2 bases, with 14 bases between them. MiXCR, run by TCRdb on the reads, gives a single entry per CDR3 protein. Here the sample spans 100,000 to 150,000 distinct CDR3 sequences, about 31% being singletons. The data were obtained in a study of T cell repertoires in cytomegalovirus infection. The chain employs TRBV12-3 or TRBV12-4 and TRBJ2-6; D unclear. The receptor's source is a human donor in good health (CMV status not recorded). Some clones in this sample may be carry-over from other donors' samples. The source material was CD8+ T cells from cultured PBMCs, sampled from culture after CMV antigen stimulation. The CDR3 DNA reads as TGTGCCAGCAGTTTTACCCTCCGAGGCGCTGGGGCCAACGTCCTGACTTTC. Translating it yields CASSFTLRGAGANVLTF.